Following are 25 T cell receptor beta chains from one sample sequenced in a study of blood T cell repertoires in COVID-19. Libraries were prepared by immunoSEQ multiplex PCR; TCRdb keeps only in-frame clonotypes and omits some of them. This table has over 450,000 clones, 85% to 90% appearing once. Sequencing was performed on peripheral blood. These receptors all come from a woman aged 45-65 years with COVID-19, enrolled during active disease.

The rearrangement links TRBV11-2 to TRBJ2-3; 8 bases agree with TRBD2. V lost 2 bases to trimming and J lost 4 bases; unmatched junction nucleotides: 5. There are 15 residues in the CDR3. Germline V gives CDR1 SGHAT, CDR2 FQNNGV. This CDR3 is CASSLRRGAPDTQYF. CDR3 DNA sequence: TGTGCCAGCAGCTTAAGGCGGGGGGCCCCAGATACGCAGTATTTT. Full variable domain (outside the CDR3, taken from reference TRBV11-2 and TRBJ2-3): EAGVAQSPRYKIIEKRQSVAFWCNPISGHATLYWYQQILGQGPKLLIQFQNNGVVDDSQLPKDRFSAERLKGVDSTLKIQPAKLEDSAVYLCASSLRRGAPDTQYFGPGTRLTVL.

The CDR3 bases are TGTGCCAGTAGTCCTCCAGGTCCAGTCTATGGCTACACCTTC. It codes for CASSPPGPVYGYTF. The chain joins TRBV19 to TRBJ1-2; D is undetermined. The germline V gene has CDR1 LNHDA and CDR2 SQIVND (reference sequence). CDR3 length: 14 residues. V dropped 5 bases and J dropped 4 bases, with 14 bases sitting between them.

The chain recombines TRBV29-1 with TRBJ1-2, with unresolved D. Germline values: CDR1 SQVTM, CDR2 ANQGSEA. Trimming removed 7 bases at V and 7 bases at J, with 13 bases between. This CDR3 has 11 residues. The CDR3 loop is CSARGLGGYTF. DNA for the CDR3: TGCAGCGCTCGAGGGTTAGGTGGCTACACCTTC.

This chain uses TRBV7-5 with TRBJ1-1; the table's D call TRBD1 went unverified against the DNA. TRBV7-5 is a documented pseudogene. This CDR3 has 13 amino acids. CDR3 protein: CASSQQGVTEAFF. The CDR3 DNA follows: TGTGCCAGCAGCCAACAGGGGGTCACTGAAGCTTTCTTT.

The rearrangement uses TRBV5-6 and TRBJ2-2; TRBD1 is a possible D gene (5 bases). CDR1 is SGHDT and CDR2 is YYEEEE in the germline V gene. V gave up 6 bases and J gave up 3 bases, with 12 bases separating them. The CDR3 is 14 amino acids. The CDR3 protein is CASTVTGDTGELFF. For the CDR3, the DNA is TGTGCCAGCACGGTAACAGGAGACACCGGGGAGCTGTTTTTT.

The chain couples TRBV18 to TRBJ1-2, with D unresolved. Germline V gives CDR1 KGHSH, CDR2 LQKENI. CDR3 length equals 13 residues. Trimming pared 3 bases from V and 7 bases from J, leaving 12 bases between. The CDR3 reads CASSPRFSGGYTF. The CDR3 coding sequence is TGTGCCAGCTCACCGCGATTTAGTGGTGGCTACACCTTC.

The chain has TRBV4-1 and TRBJ1-1; D gene ambiguous. Germline-derived CDR1 and CDR2 are MGHRA and YSYEKL. CDR3 length: 13 residues. V lost 2 bases, J lost 3 bases, and 7 bases lay in between. The CDR3 spells CASSQNSDTEAFF. DNA of the CDR3: TGCGCCAGCAGCCAAAACAGTGACACTGAAGCTTTCTTT.

This clone was recorded once. The rearrangement links TRBV5-1 to TRBJ2-3; weak D call: TRBD1 (7 bases). Germline assignment: CDR1 SGHRS and CDR2 YFSETQ. The CDR3 is made up of 15 amino acids. V dropped 4 bases and J dropped 2 bases, with 14 bases sitting between them. CDR3 bases: TGCGCCAGCAGCCTGCGGGACAGCACCACAGATACGCAGTATTTT. This gives the protein CASSLRDSTTDTQYF. Filled out from reference TRBV5-1 and TRBJ2-3, the complete variable domain reads KAGVTQTPRYLIKTRGQQVTLSCSPISGHRSVSWYQQTPGQGLQFLFEYFSETQRNKGNFPGRFSGRQFSNSRSEMNVSTLELGDSALYLCASSLRDSTTDTQYFGPGTRLTVL.

The J gene is TRBJ1-2, the V gene TRBV30; tentative D call: TRBD1 (5 bases). Looked up from germline, CDR1 is GTSNPN and CDR2 is SVGIG (reference sequence). The CDR3 runs to 14 residues. Trimming pared 0 bases from V and 7 bases from J, leaving 15 bases between. CDR3 sequence (DNA): TGTGCCTGGAGTGTAATGGGGCGGGGTCTTGGCTACACCTTC. It encodes CAWSVMGRGLGYTF.

V and J are TRBV28 and TRBJ2-5; the match to TRBD2 covers 7 bases. V lost 7 bases to trimming and J lost 7 bases; unmatched junction nucleotides: 6. The CDR3 extends over 12 amino acids. CDR1 MDHEN and CDR2 SYDVKM come from the germline V gene. The CDR3 sequence is CASTLGRGTQYF. Here the CDR3 DNA reads TGTGCCAGCACCCTAGGGAGGGGGACCCAGTACTTC.

This sequence joins TRBV12-3 or TRBV12-4 and TRBJ1-2; D uncertain. The V end lost 7 bases, the J end lost 3 bases, and 12 bases lay between the germline ends. This CDR3 comprises 13 residues. As DNA, the CDR3 is TGTGCCAGCACCAAGGGAGGATACTATGGCTACACCTTC. Protein product: CASTKGGYYGYTF.

This chain connects TRBV2 to TRBJ1-2; no clear D gene. Trimming took off 0 bases at V and 8 bases at J, with 10 bases between the two ends. The CDR3 runs to 13 residues. Germline CDR1 and CDR2: SNHLY and FYNNEI. The CDR3 coding sequence is TGTGCCAGCAGTGAAGCGCTTCAGCGGGGCTACACCTTC. Encoded protein: CASSEALQRGYTF.

This clone is a singleton in its sample. This sequence joins TRBV7-9 and TRBJ2-5; D call uncertain. The CDR3 runs to 14 residues. The germline CDR1 and CDR2 sequences are SEHNR and FQNEAQ (reference sequence). V was pared by 5 bases and J by 1 base, with 11 bases between. DNA of the CDR3: TGTGCCAGCAGCCACAGACGGTTCCAAGAGACCCAGTACTTC. It translates to CASSHRRFQETQYF.

This clone was seen only once. V is TRBV9 and J is TRBJ2-1, with TRBD2 matching over 14 bases. V was clipped by 4 bases and J by 8 bases; unmatched bases: 14. Looked up from germline, CDR1 is SGDLS and CDR2 is YYNGEE. There are 18 residues in the CDR3. This CDR3 reads CASSPHRTSGGLVDEQFF. The CDR3 DNA follows: TGTGCCAGCAGCCCCCACCGGACTAGCGGGGGGCTAGTTGATGAGCAGTTCTTC.

This clone was counted a single time. The rearrangement joins TRBV6-5 to TRBJ2-3; a weak D match, TRBD2 (6 bases). V gave up 2 bases and J gave up 4 bases, with 10 bases separating them. This CDR3 is 14 amino acids long. The V gene's germline CDR1 is MNHEY and CDR2 SVGAGI. Here the CDR3 DNA reads TGTGCCAGCAGTTACGCGGAGGGAGCAGATACGCAGTATTTT. Amino acid sequence: CASSYAEGADTQYF.

The DNA of the CDR3 is TGTGCCAGTAGGGAGAGTGCCGGAGCCCCCTACGAGCAGTACTTC. Its translation is CASRESAGAPYEQYF. The V call is TRBV19, the J call TRBJ2-7, with D uncertain. The CDR3 loop spans 15 amino acids. Germline V lookup: CDR1 LNHDA, CDR2 SQIVND (reference sequence). V shed 6 bases and J shed 2 bases, with 17 bases lying between them. The full variable domain, rest sourced from reference TRBV19 and TRBJ2-7, is DGGITQSPKYLFRKEGQNVTLSCEQNLNHDAMYWYRQDPGQGLRLIYYSQIVNDFQKGDIAEGYSVSREKKESFPLTVTSAQKNPTAFYLCASRESAGAPYEQYFGPGTRLTVT.

V usage is TRBV9 and J usage is TRBJ1-1, with D tentatively TRBD1 (5 bases). Trimming stripped 4 bases from V and 6 bases from J, with 13 bases between. The germline V gene encodes CDR1 SGDLS and CDR2 YYNGEE. The CDR3 is 13 residues long. As DNA, the CDR3 is TGTGCCAGCAGCCCCTCGGGAGGGGCTGAAGCTTTCTTT. It codes for CASSPSGGAEAFF. Full variable domain (rest looked up from reference TRBV9 and TRBJ1-1): DSGVTQTPKHLITATGQRVTLRCSPRSGDLSVYWYQQSLDQGLQFLIQYYNGEERAKGNILERFSAQQFPDLHSELNLSSLELGDSALYFCASSPSGGAEAFFGQGTRLTVV.

The chain carries TRBV10-3 and TRBJ2-6, with TRBD1 identical over 12 bases. Per the germline V gene, CDR1 is ENHRY and CDR2 is SYGVKD. Trimming at V came to 8 bases and at J to 3 bases, leaving 8 bases not matched to a gene. The CDR3 is made up of 17 amino acids. CDR3 nucleotide sequence: TGTGCCATCCTCCCGGGACAGGGGGCGGGTGGGGCCAACGTCCTGACTTTC. This codes for CAILPGQGAGGANVLTF.

This clone has just a few counts. The chain employs TRBV27 and TRBJ1-1, with a possible D match to TRBD1 (5 bases). The ends were cut back, 7 bases at V and 4 bases at J, with 13 bases in the middle. The CDR3 covers 13 residues. Germline V gives CDR1 MNHEY, CDR2 SMNVEV (reference sequence). CDR3 amino acids: CASNPRGGTEAFF. CDR3 nucleotide sequence: TGTGCCAGCAATCCAAGGGGTGGCACTGAAGCTTTCTTT.

The V and J genes are TRBV7-3 and TRBJ1-1; D possibly corresponds to TRBD1 (6 bases). This CDR3 has 14 amino acids. CDR1 is SGHTA, CDR2 FQGTGA, per germline. Trimming took off 1 base at V and 8 bases at J, with 14 bases between the two ends. In DNA, the CDR3 is TGTGCCAGCAGCTTAAGGTCGACAGGCGGAGAAGCTTTCTTT. It specifies CASSLRSTGGEAFF.

The chain combines TRBV9 with TRBJ2-3, with TRBD1 matching over 8 bases. J gave up 4 bases and V 3 bases, and 4 bases lay outside the gene matches. Germline V gene sequence: CDR1 SGDLS, CDR2 YYNGEE. This CDR3 region has 14 residues. The CDR3 nucleotides read TGTGCCAGCAGCGCCGCAGGGGGCGCAGATACGCAGTATTTT. Its protein is CASSAAGGADTQYF. Combining the CDR3 with reference TRBV9 and TRBJ2-3 gives the whole variable domain DSGVTQTPKHLITATGQRVTLRCSPRSGDLSVYWYQQSLDQGLQFLIQYYNGEERAKGNILERFSAQQFPDLHSELNLSSLELGDSALYFCASSAAGGADTQYFGPGTRLTVL.

The chain carries TRBV28 and TRBJ2-3; D gene unclear. Trimming removed 8 bases from V and 9 bases from J, with 15 bases in between. CDR1 and CDR2 from the germline V gene are MDHEN and SYDVKM. The length of the CDR3 is 12 residues. For the CDR3, the DNA is TGTGCCAGCTCCTCCCCTGGCCCGACGCAGTATTTT. Translating gives CASSSPGPTQYF.

The chain has TRBV29-1 and TRBJ1-5; 10 nucleotides match TRBD1. The V and J ends lost 4 bases and 6 bases, in that order; junction bases with no gene match: 6. This CDR3 has 14 residues. The V gene's germline CDR1 is SQVTM and CDR2 ANQGSEA. CDR3 in amino acids: CSVGDRGGAQPQHF. In nucleotides, the CDR3 is TGCAGCGTTGGGGACAGGGGTGGGGCTCAGCCCCAGCATTTT.

The V call is TRBV29-1, the J call TRBJ2-1, with D tentatively TRBD1 (6 bases). Trimming took 3 bases from V and 13 from J, leaving 16 bases between them. The CDR3 runs 12 residues. The germline V gene encodes CDR1 SQVTM and CDR2 ANQGSEA. The CDR3, as DNA: TGCAGCGTTGACAGGGGAAAGGTGGGACAGTTCTTC. Amino acids: CSVDRGKVGQFF.

This clone was recorded once. The rearrangement joins TRBV30 to TRBJ1-5; the match to TRBD1 covers 7 bases. Germline lookup yields CDR1 GTSNPN and CDR2 SVGIG (reference sequence). CDR3 length: 15 amino acids. V lost 1 base, J lost 5 bases, and 8 bases stayed unmatched. This CDR3 reads CAWSEGQSPYQPQHF. For the CDR3, the DNA is TGTGCCTGGAGTGAGGGACAGAGCCCCTATCAGCCCCAGCATTTT.